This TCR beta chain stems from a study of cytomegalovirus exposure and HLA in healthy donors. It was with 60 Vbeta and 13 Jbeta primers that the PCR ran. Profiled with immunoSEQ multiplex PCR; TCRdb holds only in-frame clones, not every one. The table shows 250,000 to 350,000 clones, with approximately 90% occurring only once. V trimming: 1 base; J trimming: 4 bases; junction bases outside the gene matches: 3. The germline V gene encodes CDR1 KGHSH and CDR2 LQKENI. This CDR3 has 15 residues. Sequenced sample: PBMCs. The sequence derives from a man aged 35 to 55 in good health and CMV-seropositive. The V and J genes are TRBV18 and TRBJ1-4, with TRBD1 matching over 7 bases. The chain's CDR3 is CASSPQGQINEKLFF. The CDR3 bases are TGTGCCAGCTCACCACAGGGACAGATTAATGAAAAACTGTTTTTT.